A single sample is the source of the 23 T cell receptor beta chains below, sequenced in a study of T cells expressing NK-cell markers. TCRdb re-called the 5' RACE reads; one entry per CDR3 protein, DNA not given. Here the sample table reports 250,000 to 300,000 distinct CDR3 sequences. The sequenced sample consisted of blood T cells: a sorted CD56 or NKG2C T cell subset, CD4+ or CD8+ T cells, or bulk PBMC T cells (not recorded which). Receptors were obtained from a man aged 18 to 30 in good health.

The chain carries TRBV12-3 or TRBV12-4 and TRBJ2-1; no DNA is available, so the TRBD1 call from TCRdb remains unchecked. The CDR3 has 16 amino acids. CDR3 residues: CASSPGVGSSYNEQFF.

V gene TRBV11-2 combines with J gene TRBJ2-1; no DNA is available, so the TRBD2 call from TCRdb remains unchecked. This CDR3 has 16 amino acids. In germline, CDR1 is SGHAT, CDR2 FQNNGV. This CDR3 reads CASSLSSGGLYNEQFF.

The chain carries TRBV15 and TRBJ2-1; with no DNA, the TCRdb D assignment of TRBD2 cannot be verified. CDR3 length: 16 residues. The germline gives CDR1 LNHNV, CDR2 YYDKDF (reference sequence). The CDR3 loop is CATSRGGLPTYNEQFF.

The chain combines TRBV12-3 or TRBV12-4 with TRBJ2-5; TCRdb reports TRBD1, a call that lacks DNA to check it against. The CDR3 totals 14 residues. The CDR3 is CASSSTGSGETQYF.

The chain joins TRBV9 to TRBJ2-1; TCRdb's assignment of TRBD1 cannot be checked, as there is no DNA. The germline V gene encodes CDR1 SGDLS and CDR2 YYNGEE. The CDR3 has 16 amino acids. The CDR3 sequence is CASSVGGRASYNEQFF.

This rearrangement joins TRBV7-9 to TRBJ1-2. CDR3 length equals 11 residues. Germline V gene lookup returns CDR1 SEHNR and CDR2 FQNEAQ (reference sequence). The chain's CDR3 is CASSTDYGYTF.

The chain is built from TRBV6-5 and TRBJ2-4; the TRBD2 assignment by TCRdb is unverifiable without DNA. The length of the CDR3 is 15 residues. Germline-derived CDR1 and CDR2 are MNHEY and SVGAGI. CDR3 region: CASSSTSATKNIQYF.

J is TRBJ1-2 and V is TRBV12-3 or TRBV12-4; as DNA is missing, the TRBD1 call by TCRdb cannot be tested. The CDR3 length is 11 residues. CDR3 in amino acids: CASSTDRGYTF.

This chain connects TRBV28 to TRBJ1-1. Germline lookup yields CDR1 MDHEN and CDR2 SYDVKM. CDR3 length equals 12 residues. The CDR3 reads CASNQNSREAFF.

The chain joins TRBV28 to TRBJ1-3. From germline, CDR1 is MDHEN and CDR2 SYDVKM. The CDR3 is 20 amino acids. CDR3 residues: CASSSINRGKRDSSGNTIYF.

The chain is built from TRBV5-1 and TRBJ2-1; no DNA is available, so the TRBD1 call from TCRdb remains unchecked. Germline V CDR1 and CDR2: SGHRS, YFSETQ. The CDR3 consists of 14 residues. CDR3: CASSSNRGDNEQFF.

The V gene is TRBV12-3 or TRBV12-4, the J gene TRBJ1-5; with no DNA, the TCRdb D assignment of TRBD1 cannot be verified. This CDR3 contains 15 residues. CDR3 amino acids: CASREGTGSNQPQHF.

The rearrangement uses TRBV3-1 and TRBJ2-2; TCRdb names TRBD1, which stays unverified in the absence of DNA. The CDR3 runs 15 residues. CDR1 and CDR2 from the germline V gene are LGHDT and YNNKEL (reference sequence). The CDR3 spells CASSPIQGNIGELFF.

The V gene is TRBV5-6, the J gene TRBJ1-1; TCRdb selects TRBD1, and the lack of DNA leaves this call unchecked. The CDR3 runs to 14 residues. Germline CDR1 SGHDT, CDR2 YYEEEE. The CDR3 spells CASSPRGSDTEAFF.

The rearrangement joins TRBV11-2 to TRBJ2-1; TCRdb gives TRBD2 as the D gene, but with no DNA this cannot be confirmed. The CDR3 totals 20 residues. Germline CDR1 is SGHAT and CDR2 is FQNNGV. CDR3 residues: CASSLEAPGLAVLRGGEQFF. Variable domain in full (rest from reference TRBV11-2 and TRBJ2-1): EAGVAQSPRYKIIEKRQSVAFWCNPISGHATLYWYQQILGQGPKLLIQFQNNGVVDDSQLPKDRFSAERLKGVDSTLKIQPAKLEDSAVYLCASSLEAPGLAVLRGGEQFFGPGTRLTVL.

The CDR3 region is CSVPGQVSNEQFF. The rearrangement links TRBV29-1 to TRBJ2-1; TCRdb's assignment of TRBD1 cannot be checked, as there is no DNA. The CDR3 covers 13 residues. Looked up from germline, CDR1 is SQVTM and CDR2 is ANQGSEA.

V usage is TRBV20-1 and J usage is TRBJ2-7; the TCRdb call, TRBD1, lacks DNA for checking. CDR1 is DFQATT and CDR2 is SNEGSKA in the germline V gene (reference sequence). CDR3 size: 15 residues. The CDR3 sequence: CSARVGAGPSYEQYF.

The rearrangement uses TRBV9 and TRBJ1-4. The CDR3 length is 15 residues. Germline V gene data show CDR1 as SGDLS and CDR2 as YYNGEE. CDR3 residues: CASSVDQTTNEKLFF. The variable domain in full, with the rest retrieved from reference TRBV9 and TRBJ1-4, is DSGVTQTPKHLITATGQRVTLRCSPRSGDLSVYWYQQSLDQGLQFLIQYYNGEERAKGNILERFSAQQFPDLHSELNLSSLELGDSALYFCASSVDQTTNEKLFFGSGTQLSVL.

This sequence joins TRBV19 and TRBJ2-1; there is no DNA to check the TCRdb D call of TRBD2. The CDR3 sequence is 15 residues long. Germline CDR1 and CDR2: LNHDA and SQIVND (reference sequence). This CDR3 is CASSASGSSYNEQFF. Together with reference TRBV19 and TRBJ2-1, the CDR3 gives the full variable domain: DGGITQSPKYLFRKEGQNVTLSCEQNLNHDAMYWYRQDPGQGLRLIYYSQIVNDFQKGDIAEGYSVSREKKESFPLTVTSAQKNPTAFYLCASSASGSSYNEQFFGPGTRLTVL.

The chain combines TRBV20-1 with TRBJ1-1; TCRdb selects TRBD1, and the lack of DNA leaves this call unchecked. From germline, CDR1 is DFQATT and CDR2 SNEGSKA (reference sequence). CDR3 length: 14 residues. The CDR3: CSARDPRGGTEAFF.

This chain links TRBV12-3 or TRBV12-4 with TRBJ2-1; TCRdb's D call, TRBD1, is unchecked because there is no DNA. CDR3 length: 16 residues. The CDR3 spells CASSLVGQGGYNEQFF.

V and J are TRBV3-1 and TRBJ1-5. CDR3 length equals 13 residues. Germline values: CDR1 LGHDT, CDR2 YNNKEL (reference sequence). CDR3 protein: CASSQGLDQPQHF.

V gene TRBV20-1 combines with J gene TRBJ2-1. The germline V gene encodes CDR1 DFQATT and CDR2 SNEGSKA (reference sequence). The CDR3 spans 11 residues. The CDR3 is CSARPKGEQFF.